The T cell receptor (beta chain) under discussion was sequenced for a study of shared clonotypes between healthy human individuals. Study at large: Three plates each covered CD4 naive and memory; CD8 naive two, CD8 memory one.

As regards this clone: Its antigen is unknown. Other DNA sequences in this sample translate to the same CDR3.

V lost 4 bases, J lost 5 bases, and 5 bases lay in between. The CDR3 is 10 residues long. From germline, CDR1 is SQVTM and CDR2 ANQGSEA. Method: immunoSEQ multiplex PCR; TCRdb's copy keeps in-frame clones and lacks some. The data hold about 1.1 million clones, with about 72% observed a single time. Points from the study as a whole: Clonotype sharing among the donors was expected to vary with sequencing depth. The study generally estimated greater richness for naive than memory subsets.

The sequenced material came from memory CD4+ T cells from PBMCs. Subset in this sample: CD45RA-negative fraction. This clonotype was sampled from a man between 18 and 29 years old in good health. Some clones in this sample may be carry-over from other donors' samples. This chain joins TRBV29-1 and TRBJ2-5; no reliable D call. The CDR3 bases are TGCAGCGTTGTAAGCGAGACCCAGTACTTC. It encodes CSVVSETQYF.